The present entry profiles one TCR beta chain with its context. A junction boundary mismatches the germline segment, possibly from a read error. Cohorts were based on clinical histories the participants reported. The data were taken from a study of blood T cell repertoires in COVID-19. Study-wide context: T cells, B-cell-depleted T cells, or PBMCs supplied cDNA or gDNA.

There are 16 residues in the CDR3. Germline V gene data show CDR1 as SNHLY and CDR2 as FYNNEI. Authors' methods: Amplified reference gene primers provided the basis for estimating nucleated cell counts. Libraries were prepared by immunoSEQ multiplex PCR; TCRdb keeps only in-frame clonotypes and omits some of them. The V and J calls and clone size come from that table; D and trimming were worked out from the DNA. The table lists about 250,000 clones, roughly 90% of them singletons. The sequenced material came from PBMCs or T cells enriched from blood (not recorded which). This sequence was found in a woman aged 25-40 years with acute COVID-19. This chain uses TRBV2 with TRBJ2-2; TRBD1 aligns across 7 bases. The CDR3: CASSDKDRSPTWELFF. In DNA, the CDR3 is TGTGCCAGCAGTGATAAGGACAGGAGTCCCACCTGGGAGCTGTTTTTT. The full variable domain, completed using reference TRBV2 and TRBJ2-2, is EPEVTQTPSHQVTQMGQEVILRCVPISNHLYFYWYRQILGQKVEFLVSFYNNEISEKSEIFDDQFSVERPDGSNFTLKIRSTKLEDSAMYFCASSDKDRSPTWELFFGEGSRLTVL.